Listed here is a single T cell receptor (beta chain). The sample belongs to a study of Ad26.COV2.S vaccination and SARS-CoV-2 variants. Looking at the study overall: Donor got 5x10^10 or 1x10^11 viral particles of Ad26.COV2.S.

V lost 4 bases and J lost 7, with 8 bases in between. CDR3 length: 12 residues. Germline lookup yields CDR1 LGHDT and CDR2 YNNKEL (reference sequence). Sample treatment: 15 to 20 received Ad26.COV2.S at low or high dose, single or two shots; about 5 received placebo; per-sample allocation not given. Collection of samples fell on day 63 after the first vaccine or placebo injection. Assay: immunoSEQ multiplex PCR; the TCRdb copy retains only in-frame clones and omits some. The sample consists of roughly 500,000 clones, roughly 89% of them appearing once. The TCR originated in a person aged 18-60 years who received the Ad26.COV2.S COVID-19 vaccine or a placebo. The chain employs TRBV3-1 (or the pseudogene TRBV3-2) and TRBJ2-1; D is unresolved. The starting material was peripheral blood, obtained in a trial of Ad26.COV2.S vaccine versus placebo. The CDR3 sequence is CASSRPGNEQFF. CDR3 sequence (DNA): TGTGCCAGCAGCCGCCCGGGTAATGAGCAGTTCTTC.